This T cell receptor beta chain was identified in a study of blood T cell repertoires in COVID-19. Study-level background: Specimens from acute and convalescent COVID-19 originated in the United States, Italy and Spain.

As processed by the authors: Estimated nucleated cell counts came from reference gene primer amplification. Using immunoSEQ multiplex PCR, the repertoire was profiled, and TCRdb retains in-frame clones only, with some absent. From that table come the V and J calls and clone size; the DNA was used to work out D and trimming. The table shows over 150,000 clones, with 80% to 85% occurring only once. In germline, CDR1 is LGHNA, CDR2 YNFKEQ. V was shortened by 2 bases and J by 6 bases, with 23 bases between the two germline ends. The CDR3 contains 18 residues. Participants were placed into cohorts based on the clinical history they reported.

This receptor was obtained from a man aged 35 to 55 who had recovered from COVID-19. The sample comprised PBMCs or T cells enriched from blood (not recorded which). The chain recombines TRBV4-2 with TRBJ1-5; D call uncertain. As DNA, the CDR3 is TGTGCCAGCAGCCAAATCCTGGTACAGCGACCCGGAGGTCAGCCCCAGCATTTT. Protein product: CASSQILVQRPGGQPQHF.